The 10 T cell receptor beta chains listed next were all sequenced from one sample in a study of T cell changes during pregnancy in multiple sclerosis. This table comes from immunoSEQ multiplex PCR, and its TCRdb copy is limited to in-frame clones, with some not included. This sample has tens of thousands of clones, with roughly 89% found just once. Material: CD8+ T cells from peripheral blood mononuclear cells, obtained in the second trimester of pregnancy. The receptors were sampled from a female donor in good health, enrolled as a control in a pregnancy study.

This rearrangement joins TRBV7-9 to TRBJ1-1; 8 bases map to TRBD1. Trimming removed 2 bases from V and 5 bases from J; junction bases left unmatched: 7. The V gene's germline CDR1 is SEHNR and CDR2 FQNEAQ (reference sequence). This CDR3 region has 15 residues. The CDR3 DNA is TGTGCCAGCAGCTTAAATGGGGACAGGTTGACTGAAGCTTTCTTT. Translating it yields CASSLNGDRLTEAFF.

This clone was recorded once. V is TRBV11-2 and J is TRBJ2-7; D not certain. This CDR3 spans 16 amino acids. The germline V gene encodes CDR1 SGHAT and CDR2 FQNNGV. Trimming removed 5 bases from V and 6 bases from J, with 23 bases in between. CDR3 in DNA: TGTGCCAGCAGCCCCCTCGCTGGCGGAGTGCCGGGCGAGCAGTACTTC. This codes for CASSPLAGGVPGEQYF.

The V call is TRBV4-1, the J call TRBJ2-7, with 12 bases matching TRBD2. The CDR3 is 15 residues long. The V gene's germline CDR1 is MGHRA and CDR2 YSYEKL. The trim removed 5 bases at V and 5 bases at J, leaving 7 bases unmatched. The CDR3 bases are TGCGCCAGCAGCGAACTAGCGGGGGGCCCCAACGAGCAGTACTTC. Amino acids: CASSELAGGPNEQYF.

The chain joins TRBV28 to TRBJ2-5; TRBD2 agrees at 8 bases. This CDR3 is 17 amino acids long. Germline V gene sequence: CDR1 MDHEN, CDR2 SYDVKM. Losses at the gene ends were 4 bases for V and 5 bases for J; bases not matched to a gene: 15. The DNA of the CDR3 is TGTGCCAGCAGTTCATTGGCGGGAGGAGGTGGGCGGGAGACCCAGTACTTC. This encodes CASSSLAGGGGRETQYF.

J is TRBJ1-5 and V is TRBV28; D unresolved. Germline V CDR1 and CDR2: MDHEN, SYDVKM. The CDR3 runs to 15 residues. Trimming shortened V by 2 bases and J by 0 bases, and 8 bases separated the two germline ends. The CDR3 DNA sequence: TGTGCCAGCAGTTTAGGGCAATATAGCAATCAGCCCCAGCATTTT. Its protein is CASSLGQYSNQPQHF.

This rearrangement joins TRBV2 to TRBJ2-7; the D gene is possibly TRBD2 (6 bases). The V gene lost 7 bases and the J gene lost 1 base, with 14 bases spanning the gap. CDR3 size: 14 residues. CDR1 and CDR2 (germline): SNHLY, FYNNEI. Here the CDR3 reads CASTKGLTSYEQYF. The CDR3 region has the DNA TGTGCCAGCACTAAGGGACTGACGTCCTACGAGCAGTACTTC.

The V gene is TRBV12-5, the J gene TRBJ1-5; a weak D match, TRBD1 (5 bases). The V gene lost 7 bases and the J gene lost 7 bases, with 17 bases spanning the gap. CDR3 length: 14 residues. Germline V gene lookup returns CDR1 LGHNT and CDR2 FRNRAP. DNA of the CDR3: TGTGCTAGTGCCTCGGGAGGGGCAGGACAGCCCCAGCATTTT. It codes for CASASGGAGQPQHF.

This clone was seen more than once but under ten times. The rearrangement links TRBV7-9 to TRBJ2-1; 10 bases line up with TRBD2. CDR3 length: 16 residues. CDR1 is SEHNR and CDR2 is FQNEAQ in the germline V gene (reference sequence). J was trimmed by 7 bases and V by 2 bases; bases with no gene match: 8. Written as DNA, the CDR3 is TGTGCCAGCAGCTTATTTGAGTCTAGCGGGGGTAATGAGCAGTTCTTC. Translated, it gives CASSLFESSGGNEQFF.

The rearrangement uses TRBV7-8 and TRBJ2-7, with unresolved D. This CDR3 has 12 amino acids. V lost 5 bases and J 7 bases, leaving 12 bases between the germline ends. Germline V gene lookup returns CDR1 SGHVS and CDR2 FQNEAQ. The chain's CDR3 is CASSLSYWEQYF. The CDR3 DNA sequence: TGTGCCAGCAGCCTATCATACTGGGAGCAGTACTTC.

The gene calls are TRBV6-1 and TRBJ2-5; 10 bases line up with TRBD2. The DNA end favors TRBJ2-7, so the J call may be wrong. The CDR3 is 15 amino acids. The germline V gene encodes CDR1 MNHNS and CDR2 SASEGT. The CDR3 sequence: CASSERSSGSYEQYF. As DNA, the CDR3 is TGTGCCAGCAGTGAAAGGTCTAGCGGGAGCTACGAGCAGTACTTC.